This T cell receptor beta chain stems from a study of glioma-infiltrating T cells after dendritic cell vaccination. Overall study: Between about 2003 and 2013, patients got autologous tumor lysate-pulsed dendritic cell vaccines.

The CDR3 is 15 amino acids. The germline V and J ends were trimmed by 3 bases and 4 bases, with 15 bases remaining between them. The V gene's germline CDR1 is MNHNS and CDR2 SASEGT. With respect to this clone: Its specificity is not known.

The study's findings and limits: Patients with more pretreatment TILs had longer time to progression and survival. Complete blood and tumor specimen sets were limited to few patients.

The PCR used 60 V beta and 13 J beta primers. The table came from immunoSEQ multiplex PCR; TCRdb's copy has only in-frame clones and leaves some out. The repertoire consists of approximately 64,000 clones, with around four fifths occurring once and the leading ten covering around 9.6%. The J gene is TRBJ1-2, the V gene TRBV6-1; no definite D call. The specimen was blood, collected before dendritic cell vaccination. The clonotype originates from a human donor with glioblastoma. CDR3 region: CASSDFAGALYGYTF. The DNA for the CDR3 is TGTGCCAGCAGTGACTTCGCGGGCGCCCTCTATGGCTACACCTTC.